This T cell receptor (beta chain) was observed in a study of vaccination effects on CD4 cells after COVID-19. Study results and caveats: Common cold coronaviruses were cross-recognized by only 1 of 255 vaccine-induced clones in healthy vaccinees. Sampling in the study covered few convalescent patients and included no early post-infection timepoints.

Clones were read by immunoSEQ multiplex PCR, and TCRdb kept only the in-frame ones, dropping some. The top ten hold 0.8% to 1% of the sample, which has more than 50,000 clones, roughly three quarters seen once. Before sequencing took place, the ViraFEST assay used viral peptide pools to expand antigen-specific CD4+ T cells. When less than 11 days of culture had elapsed, CD4+ T cells were isolated. Each participant was administered two doses of either the BNT162b2 or the mRNA-1273 vaccine. At days 3 and 7, half of the medium was exchanged for IL-2 medium. Germline V CDR1 and CDR2: MNHEY, SVGEGT. The CDR3 contains 13 residues. V was cut by 0 bases and J by 6 bases, with 8 bases left in between. Concerning this clone itself: Its antigen is unknown.

The specimen comprised CD4+ T cells from PBMCs cultured with HCoV-OC43 spike peptides, sampled after COVID-19 vaccination. Regarding subset: HCoV-OC43 spike overlapping peptide pool stimulation. The chain uses TRBV6-2 or TRBV6-3 and TRBJ1-2; D remains ambiguous. This TCR was sampled from a human donor who received a COVID-19 vaccine. CDR3 residues: CASSYSVTHGYTF. DNA for the CDR3: TGTGCCAGCAGTTACTCGGTGACCCATGGCTACACCTTC.